Given below is one T cell receptor (beta chain) in context. The V and J ends lost 4 bases and 7 bases respectively, with 17 bases between them. The CDR3 contains 14 residues. CDR1 is MNHEY and CDR2 is SVGAGI in the germline V gene. The source of the sample is a study of blood T cell repertoires in COVID-19. In the study's own analysis: Amplification with reference gene primers provided the estimates of nucleated cell counts. Clones were read by immunoSEQ multiplex PCR, and TCRdb kept only the in-frame ones, dropping some. The V and J calls and clone size were taken over from that table, and D and trimming were inferred from the DNA. The sample records approximately 260,000 clones, under 90% being singletons.

The chain couples TRBV6-5 to TRBJ2-7, with D unresolved. Sequencing was performed on peripheral blood. The TCR was taken from a human donor in a cohort sampled during active COVID-19. CDR3 bases: TGTGCCAGCAGTTCACCGGGTCAACGATGGGAGCAGTACTTC. Protein product: CASSSPGQRWEQYF.